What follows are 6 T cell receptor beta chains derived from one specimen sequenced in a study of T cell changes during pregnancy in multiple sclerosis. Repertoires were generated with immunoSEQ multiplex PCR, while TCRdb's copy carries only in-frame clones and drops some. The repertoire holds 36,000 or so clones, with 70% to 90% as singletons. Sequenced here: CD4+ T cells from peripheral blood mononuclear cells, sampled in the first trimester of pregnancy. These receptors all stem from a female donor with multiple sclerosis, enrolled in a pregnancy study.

CDR3 residues: CVRSLVSSTYGVNTEAFF. As DNA, the CDR3 is TGTGTCAGAAGCTTAGTCTCCAGTACCTATGGAGTGAACACTGAAGCTTTCTTT. The rearrangement links TRBV7-5 to TRBJ1-1. TRBV7-5 represents a pseudogene. CDR3 length: 18 amino acids.

CDR3 DNA sequence: TGTGCCAGCTCACCGACAGGGTCGGATAATTCACCCCTCCACTTT. This sequence encodes CASSPTGSDNSPLHF. This chain connects TRBV5-6 to TRBJ1-6; 7 nucleotides line up with TRBD1. The germline CDR1 and CDR2 sequences are SGHDT and YYEEEE. The CDR3 runs 15 residues. Trimming cost V 7 bases and J 5 bases; bases outside gene matches: 9.

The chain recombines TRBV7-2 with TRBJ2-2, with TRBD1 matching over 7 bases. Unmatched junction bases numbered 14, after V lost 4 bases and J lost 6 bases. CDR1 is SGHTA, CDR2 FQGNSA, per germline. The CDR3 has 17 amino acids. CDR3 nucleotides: TGTGCCAGCAGCTCCGTGATCGGGACAGTTGGAGCCGGGGAGCTGTTTTTT. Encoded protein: CASSSVIGTVGAGELFF.

CDR3 sequence (DNA): TGTGCCAGCAGCCTACAGGGGAAAGCCCTCCACTTT. Its translation: CASSLQGKALHF. The V and J genes are TRBV11-2 and TRBJ1-6; 7 nucleotides agree with TRBD1. This CDR3 region has 12 residues. Germline values: CDR1 SGHAT, CDR2 FQNNGV. The V and J ends lost 5 bases and 14 bases, in that order; junction bases with no gene match: 6.

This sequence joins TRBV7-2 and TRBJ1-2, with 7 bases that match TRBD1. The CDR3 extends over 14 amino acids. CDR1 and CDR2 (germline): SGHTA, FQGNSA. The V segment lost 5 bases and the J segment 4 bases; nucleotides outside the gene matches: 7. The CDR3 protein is CASSTSTGPYGYTF. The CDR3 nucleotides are TGTGCCAGCAGCACCTCGACAGGGCCCTATGGCTACACCTTC.

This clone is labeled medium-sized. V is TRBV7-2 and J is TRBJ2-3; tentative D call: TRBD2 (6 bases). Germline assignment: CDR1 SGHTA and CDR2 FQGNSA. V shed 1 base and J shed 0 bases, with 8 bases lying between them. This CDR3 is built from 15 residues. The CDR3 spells CASSLVAVSTDTQYF. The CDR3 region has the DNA TGTGCCAGCAGCTTAGTAGCGGTGAGCACAGATACGCAGTATTTT. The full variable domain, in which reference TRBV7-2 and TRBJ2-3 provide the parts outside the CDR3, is GAGVSQSPSNKVTEKGKDVELRCDPISGHTALYWYRQSLGQGLEFLIYFQGNSAPDKSGLPSDRFSAERTGGSVSTLTIQRTQQEDSAVYLCASSLVAVSTDTQYFGPGTRLTVL.